This is a list of T cell receptor beta chains from one sample in a study of blood T cells in healthy people across ages. TCRdb redid the calling of the 5' RACE reads with MiXCR, one entry per CDR3 protein. The sample comprises about a million distinct CDR3 sequences, about 48% of which are singletons, and 13% rests with the top ten. The sequenced sample was blood. The receptors were sampled from a man aged 25 to 40 in good health. CDR3s include the opening cysteine and the closing phenylalanine or tryptophan. D genes are given only for firm matches. Part of the rows lack a size; the others show once, few, many or a class for expanded clones.

j_call	v_call	d_call	clone_size	cdr3_nt	cdr3_aa
TRBJ2-3	TRBV24-1	TRBD2	-	TGTGCCACCAGTGATCGCGGGGGAGGGACAGATACGCAGTATTTT	CATSDRGGGTDTQYF
TRBJ2-1	TRBV30	TRBD2	-	TGTGCCTGGAGTGTACAACGGACTAGCGGGGCCAACAATGAGCAGTTCTTC	CAWSVQRTSGANNEQFF
TRBJ1-2	TRBV3-1	-	-	TGTGCCAGCAGCCAGACGACAACCTCGACCTCCTATGGCTACACCTTC	CASSQTTTSTSYGYTF
TRBJ2-5	TRBV6-1	TRBD2	-	TGTGCCAGCAGAACCGGACTAGCGGGGTTAGAGACCCAGTACTTC	CASRTGLAGLETQYF
TRBJ2-7	TRBV6-1	TRBD1	-	TGTGCCAGCAGTGACGGACAGGGTCGGTACGAGCAGTACTTC	CASSDGQGRYEQYF
TRBJ2-1	TRBV20-1	TRBD2	few	TGCAGTGCTCTCAGCGGGAGCTCCTACAATGAGCAGTTCTTC	CSALSGSSYNEQFF
TRBJ2-5	TRBV5-1	TRBD2	few	TGCGCCAGCAGCTTGGTAATTTGGGGACTAGCGGTCGATCAGACCCAGTACTTC	CASSLVIWGLAVDQTQYF
TRBJ2-7	TRBV6-5	-	few	TGTGCCAGCAGTTACGCGGGGGCGGCCTACGAGCAGTACTTC	CASSYAGAAYEQYF
TRBJ1-1	TRBV7-9	TRBD1	-	TGTGCCAACAGCCCAGGGGGTAACCGAGAAGCTTTCTTT	CANSPGGNREAFF
TRBJ2-1	TRBV20-1	TRBD2	-	TGCAGTGCTAGTCTGGCGGGGGGTCACAATGAGCAGTTCTTC	CSASLAGGHNEQFF
TRBJ2-3	TRBV5-5	-	-	TGTGCCAGCAGCCCGGCGGGGTCGGGAGATACGCAGTATTTT	CASSPAGSGDTQYF
TRBJ2-3	TRBV6-1	-	-	TGTGTCATCACCAGGGGAACTAGCACAGATACGCAGTATTTT	CVITRGTSTDTQYF
TRBJ1-2	TRBV6-2/TRBV6-3	-	-	TGTGCCAGCCGGGAACGGGGACCGTACTATGGCTACACCTTC	CASRERGPYYGYTF
TRBJ2-7	TRBV10-2	-	-	TGCGCCAGCAGTGACCCCAGGGGAGGGTACGAGCAGTACTTC	CASSDPRGGYEQYF
TRBJ2-1	TRBV3-1	-	few	TGTGCCAGCAGCCAAGTGGAGGAAAGGGTCGATGAGCAGTTCTTC	CASSQVEERVDEQFF
TRBJ2-7	TRBV6-1	-	-	TGTGCCAGCAGCGAAGACAGGCCCTACGAGCAGTACTTC	CASSEDRPYEQYF
TRBJ2-7	TRBV3-1	-	-	TGTGCCAGCAGCCAACCAGCGACCTACGAGCAGTACTTC	CASSQPATYEQYF
TRBJ2-2	TRBV27	TRBD2	few	TGTGCCAGCAGTCTGACCCGGAGGGGGCTACTACTAGCGGGGGGGCCTAACGGGGAGCTGTTTTTT	CASSLTRRGLLLAGGPNGELFF
TRBJ2-7	TRBV5-1	TRBD2	-	TGCGCCAGCAGCTGGGTAGCGGGGGACTCCTACGAGCAGTACTTC	CASSWVAGDSYEQYF
TRBJ2-4	TRBV12-3/TRBV12-4	-	-	TGTGCCAGCAGTTTAAGGAACGAGCGGTATCTCGAAAACATTCAGTACTTC	CASSLRNERYLENIQYF
TRBJ1-1	TRBV9	-	once	TGTGCCAGCAGCCCCACCCAGGGAGTGAGCTCTGAAGCTTTCTTT	CASSPTQGVSSEAFF
TRBJ1-4	TRBV6-5	-	few	TGTGCCAGCAGTTTCCGGGGGGGAAAACTGTTTTTT	CASSFRGGKLFF
TRBJ2-7	TRBV20-1	-	-	TGCAGTGTCTATGATCTTCACGTGTTCGCCGAGCAGTACTTC	CSVYDLHVFAEQYF
TRBJ2-2	TRBV11-2	-	-	TGTGCCAGCAGCTTAGAAGGGAAAAGGTCGAACACCGGGGAGCTGTTTTTT	CASSLEGKRSNTGELFF
TRBJ2-3	TRBV28	-	few	TGTGCCAGCAGTCCTACTCAGGGACGCGGAGATACGCAGTATTTT	CASSPTQGRGDTQYF
TRBJ2-3	TRBV7-3	-	few	TGTGCCAGCAGCTTAACGGGGGGGGCGAGCACAGATACGCAGTATTTT	CASSLTGGASTDTQYF
TRBJ2-1	TRBV6-5	-	-	TGTGCCTGCAGTTACTCAGGGGGGTATGAGCAGTTCTTC	CACSYSGGYEQFF
TRBJ2-7	TRBV6-2/TRBV6-3	TRBD2	-	TGTGCCAGCACCCTTAGCGGGGGCCCCAGGGTTCAGTACTTC	CASTLSGGPRVQYF
TRBJ1-1	TRBV4-2	-	few	TGTGCCAGCAGCCAAGAAGGGACGCCTGGGAACACTGAAGCTTTCTTT	CASSQEGTPGNTEAFF
TRBJ1-3	TRBV7-2	-	-	TGTGCCAGCAGCTTAGGACGCTCTGGAAACACCATATATTTT	CASSLGRSGNTIYF
TRBJ2-1	TRBV6-2/TRBV6-3	-	-	TGTGCCAGCAGGAGGTGGACCAGTGAGCAGTTCTTC	CASRRWTSEQFF
TRBJ1-2	TRBV6-6	-	-	TGTGCCACCTCAGGGGATGGGAGAAATGGCTACACCTTC	CATSGDGRNGYTF
TRBJ2-1	TRBV9	-	-	TGTGCCAGCACCACCTGGACAGACCCCTACAATGAGCAGTTCTTC	CASTTWTDPYNEQFF
TRBJ1-6	TRBV27	TRBD1	few	TGTGCCAGCAGTTTAGCAAGGGGGCGCTTCAATTCACCCCTCCACTTT	CASSLARGRFNSPLHF
TRBJ2-3	TRBV10-3	-	few	TGTGCCATCAGCCGGGGGCCAGATACGCAGTATTTT	CAISRGPDTQYF
TRBJ2-5	TRBV28	-	few	TGTGCCAGCACCGGTGGGGGTAGGGGCCTCCGGGAGACCCAGTACTTC	CASTGGGRGLRETQYF
TRBJ2-1	TRBV29-1	-	many	TGCAGCGTTGTGAGGGGAGGGGGAGGCTACAATGAGCAGTTCTTC	CSVVRGGGGYNEQFF
TRBJ1-6	TRBV3-1	-	many	TGTGCCAGCAGCCCGACAGGCTCAGGAGTGACCCTCCACTTT	CASSPTGSGVTLHF
TRBJ2-7	TRBV7-2	-	few	TGTGCCAGCACCGCGGAGAGGCATTCCTACGAGCAGTACTTC	CASTAERHSYEQYF
TRBJ1-1	TRBV12-3/TRBV12-4	TRBD1	-	TGTGCCAGCAGTCTTCTCGGGACAGACATTCGTGAAGCTTTCTTT	CASSLLGTDIREAFF
TRBJ2-4	TRBV12-3/TRBV12-4	-	-	TGTGCCAGCAGTTTCGGACAGAACAAAAACATTCAGTACTTC	CASSFGQNKNIQYF
TRBJ1-6	TRBV9	TRBD1	-	TGTGCCAGCAGCTCCCGGACAGGGATGAATTCACCCCTCCACTTT	CASSSRTGMNSPLHF
TRBJ1-2	TRBV7-9	TRBD1	-	TGTGCCAGCAGCTCCCCCATGATGTTTTTTGGGACAGGAGAGAACTATGGCTACACCTTC	CASSSPMMFFGTGENYGYTF
TRBJ2-3	TRBV7-8	TRBD1	few	TGTGCCAGCAGCTCTGACAGGGTGAGGACAGATACGCAGTATTTT	CASSSDRVRTDTQYF
TRBJ2-7	TRBV29-1	TRBD1	few	TGCAGCGTCGCGGGACAGGGTGGTGGGGAGCAGTACTTC	CSVAGQGGGEQYF
TRBJ2-3	TRBV12-3/TRBV12-4	TRBD1	-	TGTGCCAGCAGTGACTTGACAGGGTCTCAAGATACGCAGTATTTT	CASSDLTGSQDTQYF
TRBJ2-7	TRBV7-2	-	-	TGTGCCAGCAGCTCGGACCGGAACTACGAGCAGTACTTC	CASSSDRNYEQYF
TRBJ2-5	TRBV20-1	-	few	TGCAGTGCTAGAGATAGCTACCAAGAGACCCAGTACTTC	CSARDSYQETQYF
TRBJ2-3	TRBV12-3/TRBV12-4	-	few	TGTGCCACCAGGGGCCGCACAGATACGCAGTATTTT	CATRGRTDTQYF
TRBJ2-7	TRBV20-1	-	few	TGCAGTGCCCCGCGGCTGCTTAGCGAGCAGTACTTC	CSAPRLLSEQYF
TRBJ2-3	TRBV7-2	-	many	TGTGCCAGCCAAGTGGGGGCTAGCTCGATTTATACGCAGTATTTT	CASQVGASSIYTQYF